Shown below are 6 T cell receptor beta chains from a single sample sequenced in a study of blood T cell repertoires in COVID-19. TCRdb's copy holds only in-frame clones and misses some; the assay was immunoSEQ multiplex PCR. This table has 55,000 to 80,000 clones, approximately 88% appearing once. The specimen sequenced was peripheral blood. These receptors were obtained from a human donor in a cohort sampled during active COVID-19.

This clone was seen only once. Written as DNA, the CDR3 is TGTGCCAGCAGCCTCCCTATGGGGGCCGCCAAAAACATTCAGTACTTC. Protein product: CASSLPMGAAKNIQYF. V and J are TRBV28 and TRBJ2-4, with D maybe TRBD1 (6 bases). The CDR3 has 16 amino acids. Germline CDR1 reads MDHEN; CDR2 reads SYDVKM. With 6 bases removed from V and 1 base from J, the gap between germline ends came to 16 bases.

Only a few counts were recorded for this clone. The V gene is TRBV28, the J gene TRBJ1-4; TRBD1 might be the D (6 bases). Germline lookup yields CDR1 MDHEN and CDR2 SYDVKM. V dropped 5 bases and J dropped 3 bases, with 16 bases sitting between them. The CDR3 length is 16 residues. In DNA, the CDR3 is TGTGCCAGCAGTGGGGGCCCCACGGCCTCTAATGAAAAACTGTTTTTT. As protein: CASSGGPTASNEKLFF.

V and J are TRBV2 and TRBJ2-2; D is undetermined. V gave up 5 bases and J gave up 6 bases, with 10 bases separating them. Germline lookup yields CDR1 SNHLY and CDR2 FYNNEI. The CDR3 runs 13 residues. The CDR3 spells CASSPLAAGELFF. CDR3 coding DNA: TGTGCCAGCAGTCCCCTGGCGGCCGGGGAGCTGTTTTTT.

The V and J genes are TRBV11-2 and TRBJ2-5; the match to TRBD1 covers 7 bases. Trimming cost V 6 bases and J 5 bases; bases outside gene matches: 15. The length of the CDR3 is 16 residues. In germline, CDR1 is SGHAT, CDR2 FQNNGV. In DNA, the CDR3 is TGTGCCAGCAGTTACCACCGGGACAGTCTGACGGAGACCCAGTACTTC. Translated: CASSYHRDSLTETQYF.

This clone was observed once. This sequence joins TRBV5-4 and TRBJ2-7, with 7 positions matching TRBD1. V was clipped by 4 bases and J by 2 bases; unmatched bases: 6. This CDR3 contains 14 residues. In germline, CDR1 is SGHNT, CDR2 YYREEE (reference sequence). CDR3 sequence reads: CASSGTVPPYEQYF. In DNA form, the CDR3 reads TGTGCCAGCAGCGGGACAGTCCCCCCCTACGAGCAGTACTTC.

V usage is TRBV19 and J usage is TRBJ2-1, with D unresolved. With 6 bases removed from V and 0 bases from J, the gap between germline ends came to 12 bases. Germline V gene sequence: CDR1 LNHDA, CDR2 SQIVND (reference sequence). This CDR3 comprises 15 residues. In nucleotides, the CDR3 is TGTGCCAGTAGCTTACTTCCAAGCTCCTACAATGAGCAGTTCTTC. Protein: CASSLLPSSYNEQFF.